The present TCR beta chain was sequenced within a study of blood T cell repertoires in COVID-19. At the level of the study: Specimens from acute and convalescent COVID-19 originated in the United States, Italy and Spain.

Per the study methods: Quantification of nucleated cells was approximated via reference gene primer amplification. Assay used: immunoSEQ multiplex PCR; TCRdb lists only in-frame clones, some missing. V, J and clone size reflect that table, while D and trimming were determined from the DNA. Among some 240,000 clones listed, approximately 89% were seen once. V was pared by 2 bases and J by 4 bases, with 6 bases of the junction left unmatched. Germline V gene sequence: CDR1 MGHRA, CDR2 YSYEKL. CDR3 length: 16 amino acids. V gene TRBV4-1 combines with J gene TRBJ2-3, with 10 bases lining up with TRBD1. Sequencing input: PBMCs or T cells enriched from blood (not recorded which). The TCR was taken from a middle-aged woman who had been exposed to COVID-19. The CDR3 is CASSQHPGQGSDTQYF. The CDR3 region has the DNA TGCGCCAGCAGCCAACACCCGGGACAGGGGTCAGATACGCAGTATTTT.